Here is one T cell receptor (beta chain) with its context. The source of the sample is a study of T cell changes during pregnancy in multiple sclerosis. Repertoires were generated with immunoSEQ multiplex PCR, while TCRdb's copy carries only in-frame clones and drops some. This table has some 67,000 clones, more than 85% appearing once. The sequence was collected from a female donor with multiple sclerosis, enrolled in a pregnancy study. Here the sequenced sample was peripheral blood, taken in the first trimester of pregnancy.

The CDR3 region is CASSGGILEKRYGYTF. The DNA for the CDR3 is TGTGCCAGCAGCGGAGGGATACTCGAGAAACGCTATGGCTACACCTTC. This sequence joins TRBV9 and TRBJ1-2; D call uncertain. The CDR3 is made up of 16 amino acids. Between the trimmed V and J ends, which lost 3 bases and 4 bases, there was a span of 19 bases. Germline CDR1 is SGDLS and CDR2 is YYNGEE.